This T cell receptor beta chain originates from a study of CD8+ T cells in alopecia areata (dated by TCRdb to between 2017 and 2018). Study-wide context: The treated patients, all with moderate-to-severe alopecia areata, were enrolled in an open-label pilot trial of oral tofacitinib given at 5 to 10 mg twice daily. Patients received tofacitinib for 6 to 18 months and were then followed off drug for 6 months to check for delayed response and recurrence. The study used high-throughput TCRbeta sequencing to examine T cell clonal expansion in alopecia areata, in both the C3H/HeJ mouse model and human patients. Human TCRbeta sequencing covered scalp tissue and sorted CD4+ and CD8+ peripheral blood T cells from patchy and totalis/universalis alopecia areata patients and healthy controls. Patients on tofacitinib were biopsied at baseline and after 4 and 24 weeks of treatment, and several of the patients also had a later scalp biopsy. Scalp clonality was compared across normal scalp (n=4), patchy alopecia areata scalp (n=8), and alopecia totalis/universalis scalp (n=8). RNA was obtained with the PAXgene miRNA kit for fixed scalp, the miRNeasy kit for PBMCs, and the RNeasy kit for mouse skin. Amplification of TCRbeta CDR3 regions was done by immunoSEQ multiplex PCR using 35 Vbeta forward primers and 13 Jbeta reverse primers. The study at large found these results: Unlike mouse skin, which is dominated by gammadelta T cells, normal human skin has resident alphabeta T cells that are also sequenced, and this complicates analysis of the scalp TCR repertoire. TCR sequences shared between patients were less clear than in mice, possibly partly because of HLA diversity in the patient population. Compared with normal scalp, lesional scalp had higher clonality and more expanded CD8+ clones, particularly in alopecia totalis/universalis, a pattern that suggests antigenic drive.

Receptor libraries were prepared by the immunoSEQ multiplex PCR assay. For TCR sequencing, RNA was extracted from every sample and reverse transcribed into cDNA to serve as template. SuperScript III was used to make first-strand cDNA, primed with a 2:1 mix of oligo-dT and random hexamers. A synthetic immune receptor repertoire was used to measure amplification bias, and any remaining bias was corrected computationally. Turning to the authors' computational methods: Raw reads were preprocessed for error removal, and CDR3 was defined according to IMGT conventions as running from the conserved cysteine to phenylalanine. Clonality was computed by normalizing Shannon entropy by log2 of the number of productive unique TCRs and subtracting the result from 1. CD4 or CD8 identity of scalp clones was inferred by cross-referencing scalp TCRbeta sequences with sorted blood CD4 and CD8 repertoires. This is the immuneACCESS table as TCRdb keeps it, with only in-frame sequences that have V and J called. A part of the clones is gone; compared with another copy, unresolved V genes explain less than half, and the rest is unexplained. V, J and clone size derive from that table, while D and trimming were established from the DNA sequence. For this sample there are some 170,000 clones; roughly 59% appear just once. The ten largest clones take up about 1.5% of the sample.

The V and J ends are trimmed by 6 bases and 0 bases, leaving 12 bases between them. Spanning cysteine to phenylalanine, the CDR3 consists of 15 amino acids. Only the CDR3 region is kept as DNA, spanning 45 bases read in frame from base 1. CDR1 and CDR2 (KGHSH, LQKENI) derive from the germline V gene. What this sample's time point label stands for: baseline before oral tofacitinib. Lesional scalp punch biopsies and peripheral blood were collected from alopecia areata patients. PBMCs were isolated by density centrifugation and stained for CD3, CD4 and CD8, after which CD4+ and CD8+ T cells were sorted on a FACSAria. Of note for this clone: There is no known antigen for this receptor. Per-nucleotide qualities are absent, and no much larger clonotype sits a single base away.

The sample was CD4+ T cells sorted from blood, taken at week 0. The clonotype originates from a human donor with alopecia areata. The chain is assembled from TRBV18 and TRBJ1-5; TRBD1 is possibly the D segment (5 matching bases). The DNA sequence is as follows: TGTGCCAGCTCTCTGGGACCGGATAGCAATCAGCCCCAGCATTTT. Its coded protein is CASSLGPDSNQPQHF.